The clone carrying this T cell receptor (beta chain) came up a few times. Germline V gene lookup returns CDR1 SGHVS and CDR2 FQNEAQ. The CDR3 is 15 amino acids. V was pared by 2 bases and J by 7 bases, with 7 bases of the junction left unmatched. These donors counted as nominally healthy when sampled, but unrecorded immune exposures were likely. This PCR relied on a set of 60 Vbeta primers and 13 Jbeta primers. Generated by immunoSEQ multiplex PCR, the TCRdb table keeps only in-frame clones and is missing some. The sample has about 150,000 clones; about 78% are singletons. The sample comes from a study of cytomegalovirus exposure and HLA in healthy donors.

This sequence joins TRBV7-8 and TRBJ2-1; 8 bases are a match to TRBD2. Sequences were obtained from PBMCs. The receptor's source is a woman in her 50s in good health and CMV-seropositive. The CDR3 here is CASSLPRGGSNEQFF. The CDR3 DNA reads as TGTGCCAGCAGCTTACCCCGCGGGGGGAGTAATGAGCAGTTCTTC.